Detailed here is one TCR beta chain. This sample was taken from a study of CD8 T cells in Susac syndrome. Trimming removed 3 bases from V and 1 base from J; junction bases left unmatched: 5. Germline CDR1 and CDR2: MGHDK and SYGVNS. CDR3 size: 16 residues. Random hexamers served to reverse transcribe roughly 0.45 to 1 ug RNA. Amplification of the TCR beta CDR3 was carried out by immunoSEQ multiplex PCR, which spanned a total of 54 Vbeta and 13 Jbeta segments. In TCRdb, the immunoSEQ multiplex PCR reads were re-called with MiXCR into one record per CDR3 protein. The sample shows some 260,000 distinct CDR3 sequences, 90% to 95% of them seen only once.

The chain employs TRBV25-1 and TRBJ2-2, with 7 bases aligning to TRBD1. This TCR derives from a human donor with multiple sclerosis. The sequenced sample was CD4+ T cells from PBMCs. The DNA for the CDR3 is TGTGCCAGCAGTGACACGGGACAGTTGAACACCGGGGAGCTGTTTTTT. This translates into CASSDTGQLNTGELFF.